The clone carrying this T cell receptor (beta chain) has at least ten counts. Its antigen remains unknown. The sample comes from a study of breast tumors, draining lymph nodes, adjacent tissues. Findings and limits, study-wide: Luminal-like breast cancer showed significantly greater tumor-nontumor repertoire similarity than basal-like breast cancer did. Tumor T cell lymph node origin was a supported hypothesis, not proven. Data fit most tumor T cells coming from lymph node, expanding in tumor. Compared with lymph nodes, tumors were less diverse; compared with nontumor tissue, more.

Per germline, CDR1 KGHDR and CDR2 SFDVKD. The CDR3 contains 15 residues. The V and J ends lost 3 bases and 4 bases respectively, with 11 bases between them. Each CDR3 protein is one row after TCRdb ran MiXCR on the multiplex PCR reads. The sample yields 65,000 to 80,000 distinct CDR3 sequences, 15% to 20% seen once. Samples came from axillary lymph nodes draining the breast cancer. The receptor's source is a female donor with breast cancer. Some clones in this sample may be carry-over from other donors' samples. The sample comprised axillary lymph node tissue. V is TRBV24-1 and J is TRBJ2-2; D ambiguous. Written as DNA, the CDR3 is TGTGCCACCAGTGATCAGCCACTTGGCACCGGGGAGCTGTTTTTT. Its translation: CATSDQPLGTGELFF.